This T cell receptor (beta chain) was captured by sequencing in a study of spatial heterogeneity in lung cancer. Time point noted: sample taken at primary tumor resection. Germline V gene data show CDR1 as DFQATT and CDR2 as SNEGSKA (reference sequence). V was clipped by 4 bases and J by 1 base, with 7 bases between them. CDR3 size: 12 residues. TCRdb called the 5' RACE reads again in MiXCR, with one record for every CDR3 protein. The sample lists roughly 6,000 distinct CDR3 sequences; about 18% were seen once. This chain uses TRBV20-1 with TRBJ1-1; D perhaps matches TRBD1 (6 bases). This receptor was obtained from a male donor with early-stage non-small cell lung cancer. Sequenced here: normal lung tissue next to the tumor, sampled at surgery. The CDR3 protein is CSAKTGNTEAFF. The DNA for the CDR3 is TGCAGTGCTAAGACAGGGAACACTGAAGCTTTCTTT.